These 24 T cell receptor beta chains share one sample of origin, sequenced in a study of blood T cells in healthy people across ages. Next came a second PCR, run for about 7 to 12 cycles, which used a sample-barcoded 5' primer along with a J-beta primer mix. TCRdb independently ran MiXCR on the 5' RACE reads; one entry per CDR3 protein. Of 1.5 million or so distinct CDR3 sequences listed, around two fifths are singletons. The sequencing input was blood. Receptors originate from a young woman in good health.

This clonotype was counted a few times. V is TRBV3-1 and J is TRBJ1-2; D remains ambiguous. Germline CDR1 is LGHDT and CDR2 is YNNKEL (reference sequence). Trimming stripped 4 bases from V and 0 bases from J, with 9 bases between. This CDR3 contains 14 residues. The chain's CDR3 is CASSPDGANYGYTF. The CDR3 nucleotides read TGTGCCAGCAGCCCGGACGGAGCTAACTATGGCTACACCTTC.

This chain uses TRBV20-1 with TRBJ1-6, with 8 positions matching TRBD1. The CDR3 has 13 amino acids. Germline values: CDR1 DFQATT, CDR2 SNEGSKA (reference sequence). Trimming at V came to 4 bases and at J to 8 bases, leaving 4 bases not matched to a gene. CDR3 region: CSAMVQGDSPLHF. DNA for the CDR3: TGCAGTGCTATGGTACAGGGGGATTCACCCCTCCACTTT.

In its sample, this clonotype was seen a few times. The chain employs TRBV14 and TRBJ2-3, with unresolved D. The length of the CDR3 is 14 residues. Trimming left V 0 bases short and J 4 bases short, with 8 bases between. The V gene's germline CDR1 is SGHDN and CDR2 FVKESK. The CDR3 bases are TGTGCCAGCAGCCAAGATGAACCGGCAGATACGCAGTATTTT. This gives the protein CASSQDEPADTQYF.

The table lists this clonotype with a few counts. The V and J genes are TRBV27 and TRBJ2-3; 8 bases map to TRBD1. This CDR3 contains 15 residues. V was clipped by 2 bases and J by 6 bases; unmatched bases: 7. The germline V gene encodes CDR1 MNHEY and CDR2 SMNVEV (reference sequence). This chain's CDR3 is CASSLGQGFWDTQYF. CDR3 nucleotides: TGTGCCAGCAGTTTAGGACAGGGTTTTTGGGATACGCAGTATTTT.

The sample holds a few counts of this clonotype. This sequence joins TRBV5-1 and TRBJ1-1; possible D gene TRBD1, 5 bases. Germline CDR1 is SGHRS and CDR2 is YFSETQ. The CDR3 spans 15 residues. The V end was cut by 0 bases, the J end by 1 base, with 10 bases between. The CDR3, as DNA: TGCGCCAGCAGCTTGGAGGGGCGGACGAACACTGAAGCTTTCTTT. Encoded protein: CASSLEGRTNTEAFF.

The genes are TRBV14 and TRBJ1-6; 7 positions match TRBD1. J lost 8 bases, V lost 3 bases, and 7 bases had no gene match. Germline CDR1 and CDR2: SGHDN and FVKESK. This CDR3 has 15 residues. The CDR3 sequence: CASSQHRGVDSPLHF. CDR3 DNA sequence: TGTGCCAGCAGCCAGCACAGGGGAGTTGATTCACCCCTCCACTTT.

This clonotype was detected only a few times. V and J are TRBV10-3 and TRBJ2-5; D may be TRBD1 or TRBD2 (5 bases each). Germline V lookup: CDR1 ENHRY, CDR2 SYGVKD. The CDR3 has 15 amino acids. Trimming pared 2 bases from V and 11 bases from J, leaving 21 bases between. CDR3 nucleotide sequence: TGTGCCATCAGTGAGCCCGGCGACCGGGGCAATGAGCAGTACTTC. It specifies CAISEPGDRGNEQYF.

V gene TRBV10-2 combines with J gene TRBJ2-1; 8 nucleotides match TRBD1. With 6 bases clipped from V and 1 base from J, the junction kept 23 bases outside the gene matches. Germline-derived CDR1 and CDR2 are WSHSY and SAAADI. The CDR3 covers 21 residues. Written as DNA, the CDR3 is TGCGCCAGCAGCTCCGATCCAGGACAGGGAGTTGGCGGGAAGTCCTACAATGAGCAGTTCTTC. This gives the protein CASSSDPGQGVGGKSYNEQFF.

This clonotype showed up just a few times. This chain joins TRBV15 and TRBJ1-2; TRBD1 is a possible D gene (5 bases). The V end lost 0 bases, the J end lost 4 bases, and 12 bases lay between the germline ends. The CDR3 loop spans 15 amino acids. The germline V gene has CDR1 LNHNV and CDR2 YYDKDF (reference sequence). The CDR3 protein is CATSRDLGHLYGYTF. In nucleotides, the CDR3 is TGTGCCACCAGCAGAGATCTAGGACACCTCTATGGCTACACCTTC.

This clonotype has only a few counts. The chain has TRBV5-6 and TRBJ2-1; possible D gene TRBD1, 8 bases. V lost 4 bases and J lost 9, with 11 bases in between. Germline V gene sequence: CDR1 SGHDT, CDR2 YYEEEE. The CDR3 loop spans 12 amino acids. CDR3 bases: TGTGCCAGCAGCCACAGGGGGGGTGAGCAGTTCTTC. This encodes CASSHRGGEQFF.

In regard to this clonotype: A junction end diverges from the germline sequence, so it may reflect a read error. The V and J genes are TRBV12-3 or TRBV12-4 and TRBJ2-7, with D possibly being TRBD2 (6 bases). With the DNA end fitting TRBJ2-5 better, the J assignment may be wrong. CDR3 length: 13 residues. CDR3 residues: CTSRPREKETQYF. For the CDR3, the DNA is TGTACCAGCAGACCCCGGGAGAAAGAGACCCAGTACTTC.

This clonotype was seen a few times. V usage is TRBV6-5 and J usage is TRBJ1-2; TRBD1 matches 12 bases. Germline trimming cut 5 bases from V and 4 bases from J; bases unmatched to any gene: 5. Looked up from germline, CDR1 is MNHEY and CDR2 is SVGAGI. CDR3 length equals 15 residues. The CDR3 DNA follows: TGTGCCAGCAGTAACGGGGGACAGGGGGCCTATGGCTACACCTTC. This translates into CASSNGGQGAYGYTF.

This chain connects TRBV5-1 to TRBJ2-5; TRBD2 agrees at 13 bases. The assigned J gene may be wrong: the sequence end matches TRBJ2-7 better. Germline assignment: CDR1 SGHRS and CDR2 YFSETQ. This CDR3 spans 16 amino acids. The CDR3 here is CARGRLAGGTIYEQYF. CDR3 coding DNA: TGCGCCAGGGGGAGACTAGCGGGAGGAACGATCTACGAGCAGTACTTC.

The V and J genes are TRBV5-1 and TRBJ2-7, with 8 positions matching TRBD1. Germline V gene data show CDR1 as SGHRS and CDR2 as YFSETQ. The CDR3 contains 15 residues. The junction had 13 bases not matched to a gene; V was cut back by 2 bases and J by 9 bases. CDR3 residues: CASSLSGTGSFGQYF. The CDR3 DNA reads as TGCGCCAGCAGCTTATCCGGGACAGGATCCTTTGGGCAGTACTTC.

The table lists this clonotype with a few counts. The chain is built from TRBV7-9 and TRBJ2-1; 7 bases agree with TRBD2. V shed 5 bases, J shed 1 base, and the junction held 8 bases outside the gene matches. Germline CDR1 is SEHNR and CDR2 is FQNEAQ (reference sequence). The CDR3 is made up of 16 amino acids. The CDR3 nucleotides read TGTGCCAGCAGCCCGTGGGACTACTCTTCCTACAATGAGCAGTTCTTC. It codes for CASSPWDYSSYNEQFF.

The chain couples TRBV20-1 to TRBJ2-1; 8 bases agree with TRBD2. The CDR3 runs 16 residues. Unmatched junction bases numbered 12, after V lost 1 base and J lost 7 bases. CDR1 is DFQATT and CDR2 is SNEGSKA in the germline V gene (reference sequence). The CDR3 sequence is CSARAGERLARNEQFF. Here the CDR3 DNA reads TGCAGTGCTAGAGCAGGAGAGAGACTAGCGCGGAATGAGCAGTTCTTC.

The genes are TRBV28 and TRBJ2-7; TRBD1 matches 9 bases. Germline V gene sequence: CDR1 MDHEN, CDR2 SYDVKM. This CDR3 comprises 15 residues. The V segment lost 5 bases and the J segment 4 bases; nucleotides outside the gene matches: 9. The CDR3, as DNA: TGTGCCAGCAGTCCAAGACAGGGGGGCCGTTACGAGCAGTACTTC. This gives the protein CASSPRQGGRYEQYF.

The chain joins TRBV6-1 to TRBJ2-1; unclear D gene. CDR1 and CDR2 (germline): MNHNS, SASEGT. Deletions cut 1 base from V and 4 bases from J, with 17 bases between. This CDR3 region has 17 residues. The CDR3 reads CASSEGRNAVFYNEQFF. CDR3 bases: TGTGCCAGCAGTGAAGGTCGGAACGCGGTATTTTACAATGAGCAGTTCTTC.

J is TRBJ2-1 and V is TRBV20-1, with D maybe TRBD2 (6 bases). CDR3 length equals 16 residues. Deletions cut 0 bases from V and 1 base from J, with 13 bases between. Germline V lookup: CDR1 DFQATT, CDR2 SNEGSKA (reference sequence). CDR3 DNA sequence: TGCAGTGCTAGAGATGGAGGGACCACTTCCTACAATGAGCAGTTCTTC. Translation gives CSARDGGTTSYNEQFF.

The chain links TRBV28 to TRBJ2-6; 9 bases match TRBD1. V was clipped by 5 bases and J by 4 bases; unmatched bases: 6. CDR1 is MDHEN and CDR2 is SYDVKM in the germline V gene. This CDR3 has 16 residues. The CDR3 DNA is TGTGCCAGCAGTCCCTCCGGGACAGGGGGGGCCAACGTCCTGACTTTC. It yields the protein CASSPSGTGGANVLTF. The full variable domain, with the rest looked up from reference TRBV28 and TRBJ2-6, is DVKVTQSSRYLVKRTGEKVFLECVQDMDHENMFWYRQDPGLGLRLIYFSYDVKMKEKGDIPEGYSVSREKKERFSLILESASTNQTSMYLCASSPSGTGGANVLTFGAGSRLTVL.

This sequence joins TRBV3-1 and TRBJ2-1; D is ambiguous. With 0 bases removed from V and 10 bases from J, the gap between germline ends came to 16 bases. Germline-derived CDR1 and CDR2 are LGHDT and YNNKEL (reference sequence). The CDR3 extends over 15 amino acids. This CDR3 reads CASSQDLVLGVEQFF. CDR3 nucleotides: TGTGCCAGCAGCCAAGACCTAGTCCTTGGGGTCGAGCAGTTCTTC.

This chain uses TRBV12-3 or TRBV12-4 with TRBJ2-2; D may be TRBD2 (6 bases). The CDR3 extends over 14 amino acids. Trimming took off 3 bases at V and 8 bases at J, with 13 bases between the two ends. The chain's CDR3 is CASSFSGVLGELFF. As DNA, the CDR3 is TGTGCCAGCAGTTTCTCGGGGGTGTTAGGGGAGCTGTTTTTT.

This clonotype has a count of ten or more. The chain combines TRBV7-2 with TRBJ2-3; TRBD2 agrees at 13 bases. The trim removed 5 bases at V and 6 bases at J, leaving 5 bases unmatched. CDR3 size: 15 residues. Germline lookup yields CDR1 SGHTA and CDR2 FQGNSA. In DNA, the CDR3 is TGTGCCAGCAGCCTCACTAGCGGGGGGGCTGATACGCAGTATTTT. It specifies CASSLTSGGADTQYF.

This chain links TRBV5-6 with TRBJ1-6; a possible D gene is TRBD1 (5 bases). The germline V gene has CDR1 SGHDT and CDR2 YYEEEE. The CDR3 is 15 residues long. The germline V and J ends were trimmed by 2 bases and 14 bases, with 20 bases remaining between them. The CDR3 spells CASSFAGTAYSTLHF. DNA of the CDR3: TGTGCCAGCAGCTTTGCCGGGACGGCCTATTCTACCCTCCACTTT.